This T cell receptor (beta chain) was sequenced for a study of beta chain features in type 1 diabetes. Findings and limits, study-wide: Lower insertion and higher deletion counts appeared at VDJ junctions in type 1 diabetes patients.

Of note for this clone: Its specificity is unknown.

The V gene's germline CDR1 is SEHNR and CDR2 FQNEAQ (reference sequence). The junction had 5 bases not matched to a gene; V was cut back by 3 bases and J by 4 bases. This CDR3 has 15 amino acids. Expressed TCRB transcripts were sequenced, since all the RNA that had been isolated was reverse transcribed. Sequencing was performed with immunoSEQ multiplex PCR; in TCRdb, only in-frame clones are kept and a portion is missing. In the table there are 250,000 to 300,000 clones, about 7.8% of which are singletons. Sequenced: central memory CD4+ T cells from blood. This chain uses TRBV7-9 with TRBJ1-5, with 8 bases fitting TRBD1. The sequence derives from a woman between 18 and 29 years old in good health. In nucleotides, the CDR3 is TGTGCCAGCAGCTTCGGCAGGGGGCCGAATCAGCCCCAGCATTTT. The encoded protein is CASSFGRGPNQPQHF. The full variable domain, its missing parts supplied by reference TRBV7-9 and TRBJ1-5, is DTGVSQNPRHKITKRGQNVTFRCDPISEHNRLYWYRQTLGQGPEFLTYFQNEAQLEKSRLLSDRFSAERPKGSFSTLEIQRTEQGDSAMYLCASSFGRGPNQPQHFGDGTRLSIL.